A selection of T cell receptor beta chains follows, all from one sample in a study of T cells in Graves' hyperthyroidism and ophthalmopathy. TCRdb re-derived calls from the multiplex PCR reads in MiXCR, one entry per CDR3 protein. The sample consists of fewer than 500,000 distinct CDR3 sequences, roughly 14% of them appearing once. Source material: blood. The source is a man younger than 35 with Graves' ophthalmopathy. Both conserved end residues are part of each CDR3. The D gene is left open where the match is weak. Part of the rows lack a size; the others show once, few, many or a class for expanded clones.

>-|many|TRBV18|TRBJ2-3
TGTGCCAGCAGCCCCCCGGGCACAGATACGCAGTATTTT
CASSPPGTDTQYF
>TRBD2|many|TRBV20-1|TRBJ2-7
TGCAGTGCTAGAGCTCAATTAGCGGGGGCCTCCTACGAGCAGTACTTC
CSARAQLAGASYEQYF
>-|few|TRBV4-1|TRBJ2-3
TGCGCCAGCAGCCCAAACACAGAGACCACAGATACGCAGTATTTT
CASSPNTETTDTQYF
>TRBD2|many|TRBV7-9|TRBJ2-1
TGTGCCTCAAAAAGCGGGGTCTACAATGAGCAGTTCTTC
CASKSGVYNEQFF
>-|many|TRBV6-5|TRBJ2-5
TGTGCCAGCAGTTACTCGATCGGGGAGACCCAGTACTTC
CASSYSIGETQYF
>-|many|TRBV12-3/TRBV12-4|TRBJ2-4
TGTGCCAGTGCTCCGGGACACGCGATAGGGAACATTCAGTACTTC
CASAPGHAIGNIQYF
>-|many|TRBV6-6|TRBJ1-1
TGTGCCAGCAGTTACTCTCGGACAGCTCCTGAAGCTTTCTTT
CASSYSRTAPEAFF
>-|many|TRBV27|TRBJ2-3
TGTGCCAGCAGTTTATACTCTGGGGCGCCGATCCATACGCAGTATTTT
CASSLYSGAPIHTQYF
>TRBD2|few|TRBV6-1|TRBJ2-3
TGTGCCAGCAGCTTCCTAGCGGGGGCACCAGATACGCAGTATTTT
CASSFLAGAPDTQYF
>-|many|TRBV6-1|TRBJ1-2
TGTGCCAGCAGTGAACATTGGGGAGGCACTGGCTACACCTTC
CASSEHWGGTGYTF
>-|few|TRBV4-2|TRBJ2-7
TGTGCCAGCAGCCAAGATACCAGAACGAGCTCCTACGAGCAGTACTTC
CASSQDTRTSSYEQYF
>TRBD2|few|TRBV24-1|TRBJ2-1
TGTGCCACCGGTCCAGAAGCGGGAACCAATGAGCAGTTCTTC
CATGPEAGTNEQFF
>TRBD1|few|TRBV4-1|TRBJ2-2
TGCGCCAGCAGCGGCGACAGGGGGAAATCGAACACCGGGGAGCTGTTTTTT
CASSGDRGKSNTGELFF
>TRBD2|many|TRBV7-9|TRBJ2-1
TGTGCCAGCAGCTTCCGGACTAGCGGGGGGCACAATGAGCAGTTCTTC
CASSFRTSGGHNEQFF
>-|many|TRBV12-5|TRBJ1-2
TGTGCTAGTGGTTTGGTACTTGGGGGTGAGACCTATGGCTACACCTTC
CASGLVLGGETYGYTF
>-|many|TRBV2|TRBJ1-5
TGTGCCAGCAGTGAATTTGCAGGGAACCAGCCCCAGCATTTT
CASSEFAGNQPQHF
>-|many|TRBV12-3/TRBV12-4|TRBJ2-3
TGTGCCAGCAGTCGGGCCCTATTCACAGATACGCAGTATTTT
CASSRALFTDTQYF
>TRBD1|many|TRBV29-1|TRBJ2-2
TGCAGCGTCAACACCGGGACAGGGAACACCGGGGAGCTGTTTTTT
CSVNTGTGNTGELFF
>-|few|TRBV5-8|TRBJ2-1
TGTGCCAGCAGCCCCCGAAGCGAGCCCTACAATGAGCAGTTCTTC
CASSPRSEPYNEQFF
>TRBD1|-|TRBV14|TRBJ1-1
TGTGCCAGCAGAGAAGGGCCCCAGGGGGCTCCTTTCTTT
CASREGPQGAPFF
>-|-|TRBV5-1|TRBJ1-1
TGCGCCAGCAGCCCTGGGGGGGGGGAATCTGAAGCTTTCTTT
CASSPGGGESEAFF
>TRBD1|few|TRBV3-1|TRBJ2-5
TGTGCCAGCAGCCAAGAGGGACAGGGACAAGAGGCCCAGTACTTC
CASSQEGQGQEAQYF
>TRBD1|few|TRBV5-1|TRBJ2-5
TGCGCCAGCAGCTCGGGACAGGGATGGGGAGAGACCCAGTACTTC
CASSSGQGWGETQYF
>-|many|TRBV4-1|TRBJ2-1
TGCGCCAGCAGCCCCCCGAGGGATGAGCAGTTCTTC
CASSPPRDEQFF
>TRBD2|few|TRBV28|TRBJ2-1
TGTGTGTCAATGGGACTAGCGGGAGGGCCAGTGGGTAATGAGCAGTTCTTC
CVSMGLAGGPVGNEQFF
>TRBD2|-|TRBV19|TRBJ2-7
TGTGCCAGTAGTATAGGTTCGGGAGGGTCCTACGAGCAGTACTTC
CASSIGSGGSYEQYF
>-|-|TRBV27|TRBJ1-6
TGTGTCAGCAGTTTATCGGATCTGGGAAGGACTTCACCCCTCCACTTT
CVSSLSDLGRTSPLHF